What follows are 30 T cell receptor beta chains derived from one specimen sequenced in a study of shared clonotypes between healthy human individuals. Naive CD8 cells lacked CD45RO, underwent positive selection for CCR7 and left out terminally differentiated effector memory CD45RA+ cells. The table came from immunoSEQ multiplex PCR; TCRdb's copy has only in-frame clones and leaves some out. The sample contains around 2,100,000 clones, approximately 94% of which appear only once. The sequenced sample was naive CD8+ T cells sorted from blood. The receptors stem from a man aged 18 to 29 in good health.

This clone appeared once. V gene TRBV19 combines with J gene TRBJ1-3; no definite D call. The CDR3 spans 13 residues. Germline lookup yields CDR1 LNHDA and CDR2 SQIVND (reference sequence). Trimming cost V 8 bases and J 4 bases, with 12 bases left between them. The DNA for the CDR3 is TGTGCCAGTTCGTTCTCGTCCGGAAACACCATATATTTT. Translating it yields CASSFSSGNTIYF.

J is TRBJ2-1 and V is TRBV11-2; D is uncertain. V lost 0 bases to trimming and J lost 8 bases, with 17 bases between them. The germline V gene encodes CDR1 SGHAT and CDR2 FQNNGV. The CDR3 is 16 residues long. The CDR3: CASSLDRHTESDEQFF. The CDR3 DNA follows: TGTGCCAGCAGCTTAGATAGGCACACTGAATCGGATGAGCAGTTCTTC.

This sequence joins TRBV19 and TRBJ2-7; weak D call: TRBD1 (6 bases). The V and J ends lost 8 bases and 4 bases respectively, with 12 bases between them. From germline, CDR1 is LNHDA and CDR2 SQIVND (reference sequence). The CDR3 totals 12 residues. CDR3 loop: CASCDQGYEQYF. In DNA form, the CDR3 reads TGTGCCAGTTGCGACCAGGGGTACGAGCAGTACTTC.

This chain links TRBV18 with TRBJ2-5, with D possibly TRBD2 on 6 matching bases. This CDR3 is built from 17 residues. Germline loops: CDR1 KGHSH, CDR2 LQKENI. V was shortened by 0 bases and J by 0 bases, with 14 bases between the two germline ends. The CDR3 DNA reads as TGTGCCAGCTCACCACCGGGTAGGGAGGAGTACCAAGAGACCCAGTACTTC. Translating it yields CASSPPGREEYQETQYF.

The rearrangement uses TRBV15 and TRBJ2-1; 11 bases are a match to TRBD2. V lost 5 bases to trimming and J lost 2 bases; unmatched junction nucleotides: 8. The CDR3 consists of 17 residues. Per germline, CDR1 LNHNV and CDR2 YYDKDF (reference sequence). The CDR3 is CATSGGSGLAAYNEQFF. The CDR3 DNA reads TGTGCCACCAGCGGAGGTTCGGGACTAGCGGCCTACAATGAGCAGTTCTTC.

The rearrangement links TRBV27 to TRBJ1-2; 9 nucleotides agree with TRBD1. V gave up 0 bases and J gave up 4 bases; unmatched junction bases: 6. Germline CDR1 reads MNHEY; CDR2 reads SMNVEV (reference sequence). This CDR3 comprises 16 residues. CDR3 loop: CASSLSRTGAIYGYTF. CDR3 DNA sequence: TGTGCCAGCAGTTTATCCCGGACAGGGGCAATCTATGGCTACACCTTC.

The chain links TRBV30 to TRBJ1-1, with 8 nucleotides matching TRBD1. The CDR3 totals 17 residues. The germline V gene has CDR1 GTSNPN and CDR2 SVGIG (reference sequence). V dropped 6 bases and J dropped 0; count of bases not matched to a gene: 15. The CDR3 DNA sequence: TGTGCCTGTATCCGCAATCACCCGGGACAGGTGAACACTGAAGCTTTCTTT. This gives the protein CACIRNHPGQVNTEAFF.

V gene TRBV10-3 combines with J gene TRBJ2-1; TRBD2 is a possible D gene (6 bases). Trimming removed 2 bases at V and 2 bases at J, with 10 bases between. CDR3 length: 15 amino acids. The germline gives CDR1 ENHRY, CDR2 SYGVKD. DNA for the CDR3: TGTGCCATCAGTGAGACTGCGGGACCCTACAATGAGCAGTTCTTC. Translating it yields CAISETAGPYNEQFF.

Worth noting for this clone: The same CDR3 can be traced to other DNA sequences in this sample. This rearrangement joins TRBV9 to TRBJ2-2; the D is unclear. Between the trimmed V and J ends, which lost 1 base and 1 base, there was a span of 5 bases. The CDR3 length is 14 residues. Germline-derived CDR1 and CDR2 are SGDLS and YYNGEE. CDR3 bases: TGTGCCAGCAGCGTACGACAGAACACCGGGGAGCTGTTTTTT. Translating it yields CASSVRQNTGELFF.

This clone occurred a few times. This chain links TRBV4-1 with TRBJ1-1; tentatively, D is TRBD1 (5 bases). The CDR3 contains 14 residues. Trimming shortened V by 6 bases and J by 4 bases, and 15 bases separated the two germline ends. Germline-derived CDR1 and CDR2 are MGHRA and YSYEKL. The CDR3 spells CASSRDARPTEAFF. CDR3 nucleotides: TGCGCCAGCAGTCGGGACGCCCGACCCACTGAAGCTTTCTTT.

The gene calls are TRBV6-5 and TRBJ1-4; D perhaps matches TRBD1 (5 bases). In germline, CDR1 is MNHEY, CDR2 SVGAGI. V dropped 0 bases and J dropped 8 bases, with 16 bases sitting between them. The CDR3 has 16 residues. DNA of the CDR3: TGTGCCAGCAGTTACTCGATGCGGGGGAGTTTCGAAAAACTGTTTTTT. This gives the protein CASSYSMRGSFEKLFF.

This clone was seen just once. The rearrangement uses TRBV4-3 and TRBJ2-2, with 8 bases aligning to TRBD2. The CDR3 has 17 residues. V lost 0 bases to trimming and J lost 2 bases; unmatched junction nucleotides: 5. CDR1 is LGHNA and CDR2 is YSLEER in the germline V gene. The DNA for the CDR3 is TGCGCCAGCAGCCAAGATCGGACTAGCCCTAACACCGGGGAGCTGTTTTTT. Its protein product is CASSQDRTSPNTGELFF.

The J gene is TRBJ1-1, the V gene TRBV9; D is unclear. Germline loops: CDR1 SGDLS, CDR2 YYNGEE. The V end was cut by 0 bases, the J end by 3 bases, with 6 bases between. The CDR3 has 13 amino acids. The CDR3 DNA follows: TGTGCCAGCAGCGTAGGGCCTTACACTGAAGCTTTCTTT. It is translated as CASSVGPYTEAFF.

The V call is TRBV4-1, the J call TRBJ2-7; D is unclear. Trimming pared 4 bases from V and 4 bases from J, leaving 14 bases between. The CDR3 contains 14 residues. Germline V CDR1 and CDR2: MGHRA, YSYEKL. CDR3 nucleotides: TGCGCCAGCAGCCTAATTCTTGGTGGGTACGAGCAGTACTTC. Translating it yields CASSLILGGYEQYF.

CDR3 in DNA: TGTGCCAGCAGCTTGGTGGACGGACTAGCCGTTGCCTACGAGCAGTACTTC. Its protein product is CASSLVDGLAVAYEQYF. The chain has TRBV5-4 and TRBJ2-7; 8 bases map to TRBD2. The J segment lost 2 bases and the V segment lost 0 bases, leaving 10 bases of the junction unmatched. In germline, CDR1 is SGHNT, CDR2 YYREEE (reference sequence). This CDR3 is 17 amino acids long.

The chain recombines TRBV5-5 with TRBJ2-2, with D maybe TRBD1 (5 bases). The CDR3 has 14 amino acids. Germline V CDR1 and CDR2: SGHKS, YYEKEE (reference sequence). Trimming left V 0 bases short and J 6 bases short, with 9 bases between. The CDR3, as DNA: TGTGCCAGCAGCTTGGAAGGGGCCCCCGGGGAGCTGTTTTTT. It is translated as CASSLEGAPGELFF.

The gene calls are TRBV5-1 and TRBJ1-4; maybe TRBD1 (6 bases). The germline V and J ends were trimmed by 6 bases and 5 bases, with 14 bases remaining between them. CDR1 is SGHRS and CDR2 is YFSETQ in the germline V gene. This CDR3 spans 14 amino acids. DNA of the CDR3: TGCGCCAGCACCCTGGACAGCCAGAATGAAAAACTGTTTTTT. Amino acids: CASTLDSQNEKLFF.

This chain connects TRBV5-1 to TRBJ1-5, with D possibly TRBD1 on 6 matching bases. CDR1 SGHRS and CDR2 YFSETQ come from the germline V gene. V lost 0 bases to trimming and J lost 5 bases, with 15 bases between them. This CDR3 is 16 amino acids long. DNA of the CDR3: TGCGCCAGCAGCTTGGGCCCGTTGGACAGAGATCAGCCCCAGCATTTT. Protein sequence: CASSLGPLDRDQPQHF. Full variable domain (rest looked up from reference TRBV5-1 and TRBJ1-5): KAGVTQTPRYLIKTRGQQVTLSCSPISGHRSVSWYQQTPGQGLQFLFEYFSETQRNKGNFPGRFSGRQFSNSRSEMNVSTLELGDSALYLCASSLGPLDRDQPQHFGDGTRLSIL.

This clone is a singleton in its sample. The CDR3 here is CASSSLTMNTEAFF. The CDR3 nucleotides are TGTGCCAGCAGCTCCCTCACTATGAACACTGAAGCTTTCTTT. The J gene is TRBJ1-1, the V gene TRBV5-4; D is ambiguous. The length of the CDR3 is 14 residues. Germline assignment: CDR1 SGHNT and CDR2 YYREEE (reference sequence). V was shortened by 3 bases and J by 0 bases, with 9 bases between the two germline ends.

In the case of this clone: This sample includes further DNA sequences coding for the same CDR3. V and J are TRBV9 and TRBJ2-7; D gene ambiguous. Trimming shortened V by 4 bases and J by 5 bases, and 13 bases separated the two germline ends. CDR1 and CDR2 (germline): SGDLS, YYNGEE. The CDR3 covers 13 residues. The CDR3 here is CASSPPRGHEQYF. CDR3 DNA sequence: TGTGCCAGCAGCCCCCCCCGAGGCCACGAGCAGTACTTC.

The genes are TRBV5-1 and TRBJ2-7; no clear D. The germline V gene encodes CDR1 SGHRS and CDR2 YFSETQ. Trimming took 7 bases from V and 3 from J, leaving 20 bases between them. The CDR3 runs 15 residues. The CDR3 DNA sequence: TGCGCCAGCTCCCCCGCGCCCTGGCAGATCTACGAGCAGTACTTC. It yields the protein CASSPAPWQIYEQYF.

This clone was found once. This chain links TRBV4-1 with TRBJ1-3; no clear D gene. This CDR3 is built from 16 residues. The V and J ends lost 0 bases and 0 bases respectively, with 9 bases between them. The germline V gene encodes CDR1 MGHRA and CDR2 YSYEKL. The CDR3 protein is CASSQDEEYSGNTIYF. The CDR3 nucleotides read TGCGCCAGCAGCCAAGATGAAGAATACTCTGGAAACACCATATATTTT.

Turning to this clone: Distinct nucleotide sequences in the sample also encode this CDR3. V gene TRBV4-1 combines with J gene TRBJ2-3; 8 bases fit TRBD2. Trimming cost V 4 bases and J 0 bases; bases outside gene matches: 3. The CDR3 totals 15 residues. Per germline, CDR1 MGHRA and CDR2 YSYEKL. CDR3: CASSLLAGSTDTQYF. CDR3 in DNA: TGCGCCAGCAGCCTATTAGCGGGAAGCACAGATACGCAGTATTTT.

CDR3 nucleotide sequence: TGTGCCAGCAGTACCGACGGGAAAAACATTCAGTACTTC. Translation: CASSTDGKNIQYF. This chain uses TRBV28 with TRBJ2-4; D is uncertain. V was clipped by 5 bases and J by 4 bases, with 9 bases between them. Germline V gene sequence: CDR1 MDHEN, CDR2 SYDVKM. The CDR3 is 13 amino acids.

The rearrangement joins TRBV5-6 to TRBJ2-7; D possibly uses TRBD1 or TRBD2 (5 bases each). CDR3 length: 14 amino acids. The ends were cut back, 5 bases at V and 0 bases at J, with 12 bases in the middle. Germline V CDR1 and CDR2: SGHDT, YYEEEE. CDR3 amino acids: CASSSGPGSYEQYF. The CDR3 coding sequence is TGTGCCAGCAGTTCGGGACCCGGCTCCTACGAGCAGTACTTC. The full variable domain, with the rest looked up from reference TRBV5-6 and TRBJ2-7, is DAGVTQSPTHLIKTRGQQVTLRCSPKSGHDTVSWYQQALGQGPQFIFQYYEEEERQRGNFPDRFSGHQFPNYSSELNVNALLLGDSALYLCASSSGPGSYEQYFGPGTRLTVT.

The chain has TRBV6-1 and TRBJ2-7, with 10 positions matching TRBD2. Looked up from germline, CDR1 is MNHNS and CDR2 is SASEGT. Trimming took 8 bases from V and 4 from J; bases not matched to a gene: 11. This CDR3 region has 15 residues. The CDR3 is CASWDLAGDYYEQYF. Here the CDR3 DNA reads TGTGCCAGCTGGGACCTAGCGGGAGATTATTACGAGCAGTACTTC.

This clone turned up a few times. This rearrangement joins TRBV4-1 to TRBJ1-2, with D unclear. The CDR3 has 17 residues. V gave up 1 base and J gave up 0 bases, with 15 bases separating them. The germline V gene has CDR1 MGHRA and CDR2 YSYEKL. In DNA, the CDR3 is TGCGCCAGCAGCCAAGTCGGTCGTAGCTACACTAACTATGGCTACACCTTC. This encodes CASSQVGRSYTNYGYTF.

The chain employs TRBV11-2 and TRBJ2-5; D call uncertain. The CDR3 totals 15 residues. Germline V CDR1 and CDR2: SGHAT, FQNNGV. V was clipped by 6 bases and J by 0 bases, with 14 bases between them. The CDR3 here is CASSYDPFYQETQYF. In nucleotides, the CDR3 is TGTGCCAGCAGTTACGACCCTTTTTACCAAGAGACCCAGTACTTC.

The chain uses TRBV5-1 and TRBJ2-7; D is undetermined. Trimming pared 2 bases from V and 6 bases from J, leaving 18 bases between. Germline V lookup: CDR1 SGHRS, CDR2 YFSETQ. The CDR3 consists of 15 residues. The CDR3 DNA is TGCGCCAGCAGCTTCTACTCGGGTGCCCCCATCGAGCAGTACTTC. This codes for CASSFYSGAPIEQYF.

The J gene is TRBJ2-7, the V gene TRBV14; D might be TRBD1 or TRBD2, each matching 5 bases. Trimming cost V 6 bases and J 4 bases, with 16 bases left between them. CDR1 and CDR2 from the germline V gene are SGHDN and FVKESK. There are 14 residues in the CDR3. The chain's CDR3 is CASSVKGRSYEQYF. The CDR3 coding sequence is TGTGCCAGCAGTGTTAAGGGGAGAAGTTACGAGCAGTACTTC.